The following is a T cell receptor (beta chain) sequence with its context. A second PCR, run for roughly 7 to 12 cycles, used a sample-barcoded 5' primer plus a J-beta primer mix. TCRdb re-derived calls from the 5' RACE reads in MiXCR, one entry per CDR3 protein. Of 1.2 million to 1.5 million distinct CDR3 sequences listed, around 59% are singletons. These data are taken from a study of blood T cells in healthy people across ages. Trimming took 0 bases from V and 3 from J; bases not matched to a gene: 2. The CDR3 length is 15 residues. Looked up from germline, CDR1 is MGHRA and CDR2 is YSYEKL. The total RNA that was extracted per sample amounted to at least 5.5 micrograms.

The sample taken for sequencing was blood. V and J are TRBV4-1 and TRBJ2-7; 10 bases are shared with TRBD2. The TCR sequence derives from a man younger than 30 in good health. The CDR3 sequence: CASSQESSGSYEQYF. The CDR3, as DNA: TGCGCCAGCAGCCAAGAGTCTAGCGGGAGCTACGAGCAGTACTTC.